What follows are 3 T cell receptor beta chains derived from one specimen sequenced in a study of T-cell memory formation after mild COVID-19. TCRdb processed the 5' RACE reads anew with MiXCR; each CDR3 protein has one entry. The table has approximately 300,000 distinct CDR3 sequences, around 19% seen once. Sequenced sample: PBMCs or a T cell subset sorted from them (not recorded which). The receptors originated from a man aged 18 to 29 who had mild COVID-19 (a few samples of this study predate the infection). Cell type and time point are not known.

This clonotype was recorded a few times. CDR3 DNA sequence: TGCAGCGTTGTCCAAACTCCCGCAGGGAGGACTGAAGCTTTCTTT. As protein: CSVVQTPAGRTEAFF. This chain uses TRBV29-1 with TRBJ1-1; possible D gene TRBD1, 5 bases. The germline V and J ends were trimmed by 4 bases and 5 bases, with 20 bases remaining between them. Germline loops: CDR1 SQVTM, CDR2 ANQGSEA. The CDR3 has 15 residues.

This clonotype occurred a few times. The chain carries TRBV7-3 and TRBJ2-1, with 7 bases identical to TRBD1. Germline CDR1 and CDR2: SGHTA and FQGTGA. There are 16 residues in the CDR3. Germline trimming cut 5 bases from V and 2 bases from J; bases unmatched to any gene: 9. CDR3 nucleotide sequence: TGTGCCAGCAGCAAGAACTCCGGGACAGCCTACAATGAGCAGTTCTTC. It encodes CASSKNSGTAYNEQFF. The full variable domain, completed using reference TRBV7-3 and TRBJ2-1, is GAGVSQTPSNKVTEKGKYVELRCDPISGHTALYWYRQSLGQGPEFLIYFQGTGAADDSGLPNDRFFAVRPEGSVSTLKIQRTERGDSAVYLCASSKNSGTAYNEQFFGPGTRLTVL.

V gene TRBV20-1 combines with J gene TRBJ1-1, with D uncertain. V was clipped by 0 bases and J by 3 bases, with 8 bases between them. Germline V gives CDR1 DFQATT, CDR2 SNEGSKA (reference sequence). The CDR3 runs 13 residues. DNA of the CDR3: TGCAGTGCTAGAGAAGGGATTCACACTGAAGCTTTCTTT. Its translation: CSAREGIHTEAFF.